The source of this TCR beta chain is a study of blood T cell repertoires in COVID-19. Study details: Collection of acute and convalescent COVID-19 samples took place in the United States, Italy and Spain. Sample material is recorded as cDNA or gDNA derived from T cells, B-cell-depleted T cells, or PBMCs.

Germline values: CDR1 SGHVS, CDR2 FNYEAQ. The CDR3 sequence is 15 residues long. Trimming removed 6 bases from V and 4 bases from J; junction bases left unmatched: 8. As handled by the study authors: By means of reference gene primer amplification, nucleated cell counts were estimated. Method: immunoSEQ multiplex PCR; TCRdb's copy keeps in-frame clones and lacks some. That table furnishes V, J and clone size, whereas the DNA furnished D and trimming. The table includes tens of thousands of clones, around 92% detected once. The chain carries TRBV7-6 and TRBJ2-1, with TRBD2 matching over 8 bases. The receptor comes from a human donor with active COVID-19. The donor label of this sample is uncertain. The specimen was peripheral blood. The DNA for the CDR3 is TGTGCCAGCAGGCCCTCAGCGGGAGTATACAATGAGCAGTTCTTC. Encoded protein: CASRPSAGVYNEQFF.